This T cell receptor (beta chain) was captured in a study of cytomegalovirus exposure and HLA in healthy donors. Vbeta (60) and Jbeta (13) primers were used in the PCR. The protocol was immunoSEQ multiplex PCR, while the TCRdb copy is restricted to in-frame clones and leaves out a portion. The sample consists of 120,000 or so clones, around 80% of them appearing once. Healthy bone marrow donors made up the cohort. The sample taken for sequencing was PBMCs. The sequence came from a female donor in good health and CMV-seronegative.

CDR3 in amino acids: CASSGGEGYNEQFF. The CDR3 nucleotides read TGTGCCAGCAGTGGTGGGGAGGGCTACAATGAGCAGTTCTTC. The chain employs TRBV6-1 and TRBJ2-1; 7 positions match TRBD2. Germline V CDR1 and CDR2: MNHNS, SASEGT. The CDR3 runs to 14 residues. Germline trimming cut 4 bases from V and 3 bases from J; bases unmatched to any gene: 3.